This T cell receptor beta chain was sequenced in a study of identical twins. TCRdb passed the 5' RACE reads through MiXCR, listing each CDR3 protein once. The sample includes hundreds of thousands of distinct CDR3 sequences, about a fifth of them seen just once. Study-level points and caveats: Donors were not followed over many years; analysis was cross-sectional.

V lost 6 bases, J lost 5 bases, and 10 bases lay in between. CDR1 and CDR2 from the germline V gene are SNHLY and FYNNEI. There are 12 residues in the CDR3. A word on this clonotype: Antigen specificity is unknown.

Separately, the same data were catalogued under a study of yellow fever vaccine responses in identical twins.

The V gene is TRBV2, the J gene TRBJ2-5, with D possibly being TRBD1 (6 bases). The sample was CD4+ T cells sorted from blood. The TCR originated in a woman aged 18-35 years in good health. The CDR3 loop is CASREGVETQYF. The CDR3 DNA reads as TGTGCCAGCAGAGAGGGGGTTGAGACCCAGTACTTC.